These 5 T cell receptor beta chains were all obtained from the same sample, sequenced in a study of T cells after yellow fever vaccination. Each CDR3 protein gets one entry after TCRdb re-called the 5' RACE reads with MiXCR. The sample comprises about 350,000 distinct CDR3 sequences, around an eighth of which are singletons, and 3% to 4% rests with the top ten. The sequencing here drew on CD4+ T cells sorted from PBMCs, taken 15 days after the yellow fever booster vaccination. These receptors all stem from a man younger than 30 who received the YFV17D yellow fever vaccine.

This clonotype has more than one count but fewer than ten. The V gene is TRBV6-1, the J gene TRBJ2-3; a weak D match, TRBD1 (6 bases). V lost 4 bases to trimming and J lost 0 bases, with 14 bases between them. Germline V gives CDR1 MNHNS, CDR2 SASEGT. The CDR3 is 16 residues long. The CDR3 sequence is CASSVGASASTDTQYF. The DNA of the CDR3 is TGTGCCAGCAGTGTGGGGGCCAGCGCCAGCACAGATACGCAGTATTTT.

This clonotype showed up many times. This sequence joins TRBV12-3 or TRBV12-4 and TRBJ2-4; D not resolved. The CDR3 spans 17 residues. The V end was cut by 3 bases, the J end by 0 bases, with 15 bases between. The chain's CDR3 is CASSFRLLGGAKNIQYF. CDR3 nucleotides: TGTGCCAGCAGTTTTAGGCTCCTTGGCGGAGCCAAAAACATTCAGTACTTC.

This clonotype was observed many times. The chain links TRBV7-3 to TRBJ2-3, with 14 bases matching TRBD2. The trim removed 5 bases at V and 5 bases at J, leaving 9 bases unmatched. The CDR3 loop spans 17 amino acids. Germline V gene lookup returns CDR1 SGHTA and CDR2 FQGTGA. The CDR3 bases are TGTGCCAGCAGCCTAGGGACTAGCGGGGGCCTGGGAGATACGCAGTATTTT. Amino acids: CASSLGTSGGLGDTQYF.

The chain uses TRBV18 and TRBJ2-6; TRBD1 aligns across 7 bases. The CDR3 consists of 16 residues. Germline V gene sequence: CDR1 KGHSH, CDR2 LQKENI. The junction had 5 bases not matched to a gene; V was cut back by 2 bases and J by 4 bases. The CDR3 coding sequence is TGTGCCAGCTCACCATGGACAGGTCCCGGGGCCAACGTCCTGACTTTC. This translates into CASSPWTGPGANVLTF.

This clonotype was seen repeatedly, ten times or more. The CDR3: CASCSYTGFQPQHF. The CDR3, as DNA: TGTGCCAGCTGCTCCTATACGGGGTTTCAGCCCCAGCATTTT. The chain links TRBV28 to TRBJ1-5; no firm D call. Deletions cut 8 bases from V and 6 bases from J, with 17 bases between. The CDR3 runs to 14 residues. Germline V gene data show CDR1 as MDHEN and CDR2 as SYDVKM.